The clone carrying this TCR beta chain has a handful of counts. The antigen remains undetermined. TCRdb independently ran MiXCR on the RT-PCR reads; one entry per CDR3 protein. Here the sample spans approximately 530,000 distinct CDR3 sequences, approximately 7.7% being singletons. This record belongs to a study of response to subunit inactivated influenza vaccine. Study-wide points: Seasonal influenza vaccination, on each occasion, was suggested by the authors to recruit few new T cells.

This CDR3 region has 14 residues. The V and J ends lost 0 bases and 7 bases respectively, with 9 bases between them. Germline CDR1 is LNHNV and CDR2 is YYDKDF (reference sequence). This sequence was found in a man aged 50 to 75 who received an inactivated influenza vaccine. J is TRBJ1-4 and V is TRBV15; tentatively, D is TRBD1 (5 bases). The sample in question was PBMCs from blood, obtained approximately 25 months after vaccination. The CDR3 DNA sequence: TGTGCCACCAGCAGAGAGGGGGGGACTGAAAAACTGTTTTTT. This encodes CATSREGGTEKLFF. The entire variable domain, with the rest obtained from reference TRBV15 and TRBJ1-4, is as follows: DAMVIQNPRYQVTQFGKPVTLSCSQTLNHNVMYWYQQKSSQAPKLLFHYYDKDFNNEADTPDNFQSRRPNTSFCFLDIRSPGLGDTAMYLCATSREGGTEKLFFGSGTQLSVL.